This TCR beta chain stems from a study of blood T cell repertoires in COVID-19. The germline V gene has CDR1 LNHDA and CDR2 SQIVND (reference sequence). V lost 5 bases, J lost 2 bases, and 12 bases lay in between. CDR3 size: 14 residues. Per the original methods: For nucleated cells, counts were estimated from reference gene primer amplification. The method was immunoSEQ multiplex PCR; TCRdb's version includes in-frame clones alone and lacks a portion of them. The DNA was the basis for D and trimming; V, J and clone size are from that table. The sample shows 250,000 to 400,000 clones, 90% of them seen only once.

This rearrangement joins TRBV19 to TRBJ1-2, with a weak D call TRBD1 (6 bases). Material: peripheral blood. This clonotype originated in a woman aged 25 to 39 with COVID-19, enrolled during active disease. The CDR3 DNA sequence: TGTGCCAGTAGTCTAACAGGGTTCAACTATGGCTACACCTTC. Its translation: CASSLTGFNYGYTF.